The 27 T cell receptor beta chains below all came from one sample that was sequenced in a study of T cells after yellow fever vaccination. TCRdb re-derived calls from the 5' RACE reads in MiXCR, one entry per CDR3 protein. The sample yields 90,000 to 130,000 distinct CDR3 sequences, 8.4% seen once. The input for sequencing was CD8+ T cells sorted from PBMCs, taken 45 days after the yellow fever booster vaccination. These receptors originate from a man aged 25 to 40 who received the YFV17D yellow fever vaccine.

The V and J genes are TRBV20-1 and TRBJ2-2, with 7 bases lining up with TRBD2. Germline assignment: CDR1 DFQATT and CDR2 SNEGSKA (reference sequence). This CDR3 region has 17 residues. Trimming took 5 bases from V and 2 from J; bases not matched to a gene: 14. The CDR3 region has the DNA TGCAGTGCTCTGGGGTTCGGGAGGTTGGTCAACACCGGGGAGCTGTTTTTT. Its translation: CSALGFGRLVNTGELFF.

Of note for this clonotype: A single base separates this from a much larger clone, so it may be a read error. The CDR3 nucleotides are TGTGCCACCAGCTTATCGGGGTACGAGGAGTACTTC. Translated, it gives CATSLSGYEEYF. The V call is TRBV15, the J call TRBJ2-7; the D gene is possibly TRBD2 (5 bases). This CDR3 has 12 amino acids. In germline, CDR1 is LNHNV, CDR2 YYDKDF (reference sequence).

The V call is TRBV29-1, the J call TRBJ2-7, with unresolved D. CDR3 length: 10 residues. CDR1 is SQVTM, CDR2 ANQGSEA, per germline. The V end lost 6 bases, the J end lost 5 bases, and 8 bases lay between the germline ends. CDR3 sequence reads: CSVLWDEQYF. CDR3 in DNA: TGCAGCGTCCTCTGGGACGAGCAGTACTTC.

The table lists this clonotype with a few counts. The chain links TRBV28 to TRBJ2-5, with 11 nucleotides matching TRBD2. With V trimmed by 7 bases and J by 4 bases, 20 bases remained unmatched. The germline V gene has CDR1 MDHEN and CDR2 SYDVKM. This CDR3 contains 19 residues. CDR3 nucleotides: TGTGCCAGCACCGTGGGGTTGGGACTAGCGGACCTCCGGGGAGAGACCCAGTACTTC. This gives the protein CASTVGLGLADLRGETQYF.

This clonotype was detected many times. The J gene is TRBJ2-7, the V gene TRBV27; 9 positions match TRBD2. The CDR3 is 15 amino acids. V was clipped by 2 bases and J by 4 bases; unmatched bases: 6. Per the germline V gene, CDR1 is MNHEY and CDR2 is SMNVEV (reference sequence). The CDR3 DNA follows: TGTGCCAGCAGTTTAAGGGTAGCGGGAGTGTACGAGCAGTACTTC. Translating it yields CASSLRVAGVYEQYF.

This clonotype has ten or more counts. For the CDR3, the DNA is TGTGCCAGCAGCCTCGGGACTACTCTTCATGAGCAGTTCTTC. Translating gives CASSLGTTLHEQFF. The gene calls are TRBV5-5 and TRBJ2-1; 7 positions match TRBD2. J was trimmed by 8 bases and V by 4 bases; bases with no gene match: 9. The CDR3 covers 14 residues. Germline V gene sequence: CDR1 SGHKS, CDR2 YYEKEE (reference sequence).

This clonotype has a count of ten or more. The chain recombines TRBV28 with TRBJ2-7; a weak D match, TRBD1 (5 bases). The CDR3 consists of 15 residues. Germline lookup yields CDR1 MDHEN and CDR2 SYDVKM. V lost 5 bases to trimming and J lost 4 bases, with 18 bases between them. The CDR3 protein is CASSPQETREYEQYF. The CDR3, as DNA: TGTGCCAGCAGTCCCCAGGAGACCAGGGAATACGAGCAGTACTTC.

The rearrangement joins TRBV11-2 to TRBJ2-6; D remains ambiguous. V gave up 7 bases and J gave up 2 bases, with 9 bases separating them. Per the germline V gene, CDR1 is SGHAT and CDR2 is FQNNGV. CDR3 size: 14 residues. DNA of the CDR3: TGTGCCAGCACCCTCTGGGCTGGGGCCAACGTCCTGACTTTC. Residues: CASTLWAGANVLTF.

This clonotype was counted ten times or more. This chain links TRBV7-9 with TRBJ1-5; TRBD1 matches 9 bases. The CDR3 length is 14 residues. In germline, CDR1 is SEHNR, CDR2 FQNEAQ (reference sequence). V dropped 5 bases and J dropped 7; count of bases not matched to a gene: 6. The CDR3 nucleotides read TGTGCCAGCAGCGCGGGACAGGGTGTCCAGCCCCAGCATTTT. This gives the protein CASSAGQGVQPQHF.

The sample holds many counts of this clonotype. This chain connects TRBV24-1 to TRBJ2-1, with D perhaps matching TRBD1 (7 bases). The V gene's germline CDR1 is KGHDR and CDR2 SFDVKD. Trimming stripped 1 base from V and 12 bases from J, with 18 bases between. The CDR3 is made up of 15 amino acids. CDR3 residues: CATSDFAGGKTPQFF. As DNA, the CDR3 is TGTGCCACCAGTGATTTTGCAGGGGGGAAGACGCCGCAGTTCTTC.

Of note for this clonotype: This could be a read error, since a much larger clone is one nucleotide away. The rearrangement links TRBV12-3 or TRBV12-4 to TRBJ2-7; no clear D. The CDR3 extends over 13 amino acids. The CDR3 region has the DNA TGTGCCAGCACTTTAGTCGAAAACTACGAGCAGTACTTC. Translating it yields CASTLVENYEQYF.

A word on this clonotype: Without the conserved terminal phenylalanine or tryptophan, this CDR3 likely stems from a read error. The chain has TRBV12-3 or TRBV12-4 and TRBJ2-2, with 8 bases identical to TRBD2. The CDR3 spans 16 residues. The V segment lost 6 bases and the J segment 4 bases; nucleotides outside the gene matches: 10. The CDR3 reads CASSPPAGGFTGELFS. The CDR3 DNA reads as TGTGCCAGCAGCCCCCCGGCGGGGGGCTTCACCGGGGAGCTGTTTTCT.

This clonotype was counted at least ten times. This chain uses TRBV29-1 with TRBJ2-3, with 9 bases fitting TRBD2. CDR1 and CDR2 (germline): SQVTM, ANQGSEA. V shed 0 bases, J shed 7 bases, and the junction held 8 bases outside the gene matches. The CDR3 has 15 amino acids. In nucleotides, the CDR3 is TGCAGCGTTGAAGACCCCGGGACTAGCTGGCATACGCAGTATTTT. This sequence encodes CSVEDPGTSWHTQYF.

This chain links TRBV15 with TRBJ2-3; D is unclear. This CDR3 contains 15 residues. V lost 5 bases, J lost 1 base, and 13 bases lay in between. Germline CDR1 is LNHNV and CDR2 is YYDKDF (reference sequence). The CDR3 nucleotides are TGTGCCACCAGCCTCGGCCCGCCTGGCACAGATACGCAGTATTTT. This codes for CATSLGPPGTDTQYF.

This clonotype was recorded many times. V is TRBV27 and J is TRBJ2-2, with TRBD2 as a possible D gene (6 bases). Germline CDR1 reads MNHEY; CDR2 reads SMNVEV (reference sequence). CDR3 length: 15 residues. V was clipped by 2 bases and J by 0 bases, with 7 bases between them. The DNA of the CDR3 is TGTGCCAGCAGTTTAGGGGGGACGAACACCGGGGAGCTGTTTTTT. It translates to CASSLGGTNTGELFF.

In this sample, this clonotype turned up many times. The chain links TRBV5-1 to TRBJ2-7; TRBD1 agrees at 9 bases. Trimming removed 4 bases from V and 5 bases from J; junction bases left unmatched: 10. Per germline, CDR1 SGHRS and CDR2 YFSETQ. The CDR3 is 15 amino acids. The CDR3 bases are TGCGCCAGCAGCATATGGACAGGGGATTCCAACGAGCAGTACTTC. Protein: CASSIWTGDSNEQYF.

Many counts were recorded for this clonotype. The rearrangement joins TRBV28 to TRBJ2-7, with 13 positions matching TRBD2. Trimming at V came to 5 bases and at J to 8 bases, leaving 6 bases not matched to a gene. From germline, CDR1 is MDHEN and CDR2 SYDVKM. This CDR3 has 14 residues. In DNA, the CDR3 is TGTGCCAGCAGTGCGGGACTAGCGGGATTTAAGCAGTACTTC. The encoded protein is CASSAGLAGFKQYF.

This clonotype appeared many times. The chain uses TRBV29-1 and TRBJ2-5; D is possibly TRBD2 (5 bases). This CDR3 region has 14 residues. Germline V lookup: CDR1 SQVTM, CDR2 ANQGSEA. Deletions cut 0 bases from V and 5 bases from J, with 13 bases between. The CDR3 DNA reads TGCAGCGTTGAAGATTCCGGGATGGAGGAGACCCAGTACTTC. Encoded protein: CSVEDSGMEETQYF.

The chain is built from TRBV6-1 and TRBJ1-1, with D tentatively TRBD1 (5 bases). V gave up 5 bases and J gave up 0 bases, with 19 bases separating them. Germline CDR1 reads MNHNS; CDR2 reads SASEGT. The CDR3 has 17 amino acids. The CDR3 spells CASSPRLGGYMNTEAFF. The CDR3 DNA is TGTGCCAGCAGTCCGCGCCTCGGGGGATATATGAACACTGAAGCTTTCTTT.

With regard to this clonotype: This may stem from a read error, because a much larger clone lies one nucleotide away. J is TRBJ2-3 and V is TRBV27, with 7 positions matching TRBD2. The CDR3 is made up of 16 amino acids. V was pared by 5 bases and J by 3 bases, with 11 bases of the junction left unmatched. Germline CDR1 MNHEY, CDR2 SMNVEV (reference sequence). CDR3 DNA: TGTGCCAGCAGTCCGATAACGGGAGGAGGGACAGATACGCAGTATTTT. Protein sequence: CASSPITGGGTDTQYF.

This clonotype was detected ten times or more. The chain is built from TRBV29-1 and TRBJ2-7; D is possibly TRBD1 (6 bases). CDR3 size: 14 residues. From germline, CDR1 is SQVTM and CDR2 ANQGSEA. The V end lost 3 bases, the J end lost 2 bases, and 14 bases lay between the germline ends. CDR3 sequence: CSVEADSLTYEQYF. The CDR3 DNA reads as TGCAGCGTTGAGGCGGACAGTCTAACCTACGAGCAGTACTTC.

This clonotype was seen ten or more times. The chain uses TRBV21-1 and TRBJ2-7; no DNA check was done on the table's D call, TRBD1. TRBV21-1 is described as a pseudogene. The CDR3 has 13 amino acids. For the CDR3, the DNA is TGTGCCATCGTACCGGGACAGGGTGCCGAGCAGTACTTC. Translation gives CAIVPGQGAEQYF.

This clonotype was counted many times. This chain joins TRBV5-4 and TRBJ2-3; possibly TRBD2 for D (6 bases). The germline V and J ends were trimmed by 4 bases and 5 bases, with 17 bases remaining between them. This CDR3 contains 15 residues. Germline V gene lookup returns CDR1 SGHNT and CDR2 YYREEE (reference sequence). The CDR3 loop reads CASSLDGGLGDTQYF. The CDR3 nucleotides are TGTGCCAGCAGCCTCGACGGGGGTTTAGGAGATACGCAGTATTTT.

This clonotype has ten or more counts. Here the CDR3 reads CASSEPGTSGDTQYF. The CDR3, as DNA: TGTGCCAGCAGTGAACCCGGGACTAGTGGGGATACGCAGTATTTT. The V and J genes are TRBV25-1 and TRBJ2-3, with TRBD2 matching 8 bases. Germline V CDR1 and CDR2: MGHDK, SYGVNS. The CDR3 is 15 amino acids. V lost 2 bases, J lost 6 bases, and 7 bases stayed unmatched.

This clonotype was recorded at least ten times. The rearrangement links TRBV6-5 to TRBJ2-7; TRBD2 matches 13 bases. J was trimmed by 3 bases and V by 2 bases; bases with no gene match: 10. CDR3 size: 18 residues. CDR1 MNHEY and CDR2 SVGAGI come from the germline V gene. CDR3 sequence (DNA): TGTGCCAGCAGTTACGGCGGTGTAGGGACTAGCGGGAACTACGAGCAGTACTTC. Its translation: CASSYGGVGTSGNYEQYF.

V usage is TRBV27 and J usage is TRBJ1-2; 7 bases are shared with TRBD1. J was trimmed by 7 bases and V by 6 bases; bases with no gene match: 8. There are 13 residues in the CDR3. CDR1 and CDR2 (germline): MNHEY, SMNVEV (reference sequence). The CDR3 DNA reads as TGTGCCAGCAGGATCTCAGGGGGTTCTGGCTACACCTTC. Translating it yields CASRISGGSGYTF.

This clonotype was picked up many times. This chain joins TRBV20-1 and TRBJ2-1; TRBD2 agrees at 8 bases. The junction had 7 bases not matched to a gene; V was cut back by 5 bases and J by 7 bases. The CDR3 loop spans 13 amino acids. The V gene's germline CDR1 is DFQATT and CDR2 SNEGSKA (reference sequence). The chain's CDR3 is CSALGLDQNEQFF. The CDR3 DNA follows: TGCAGTGCTCTGGGACTAGATCAGAATGAGCAGTTCTTC.